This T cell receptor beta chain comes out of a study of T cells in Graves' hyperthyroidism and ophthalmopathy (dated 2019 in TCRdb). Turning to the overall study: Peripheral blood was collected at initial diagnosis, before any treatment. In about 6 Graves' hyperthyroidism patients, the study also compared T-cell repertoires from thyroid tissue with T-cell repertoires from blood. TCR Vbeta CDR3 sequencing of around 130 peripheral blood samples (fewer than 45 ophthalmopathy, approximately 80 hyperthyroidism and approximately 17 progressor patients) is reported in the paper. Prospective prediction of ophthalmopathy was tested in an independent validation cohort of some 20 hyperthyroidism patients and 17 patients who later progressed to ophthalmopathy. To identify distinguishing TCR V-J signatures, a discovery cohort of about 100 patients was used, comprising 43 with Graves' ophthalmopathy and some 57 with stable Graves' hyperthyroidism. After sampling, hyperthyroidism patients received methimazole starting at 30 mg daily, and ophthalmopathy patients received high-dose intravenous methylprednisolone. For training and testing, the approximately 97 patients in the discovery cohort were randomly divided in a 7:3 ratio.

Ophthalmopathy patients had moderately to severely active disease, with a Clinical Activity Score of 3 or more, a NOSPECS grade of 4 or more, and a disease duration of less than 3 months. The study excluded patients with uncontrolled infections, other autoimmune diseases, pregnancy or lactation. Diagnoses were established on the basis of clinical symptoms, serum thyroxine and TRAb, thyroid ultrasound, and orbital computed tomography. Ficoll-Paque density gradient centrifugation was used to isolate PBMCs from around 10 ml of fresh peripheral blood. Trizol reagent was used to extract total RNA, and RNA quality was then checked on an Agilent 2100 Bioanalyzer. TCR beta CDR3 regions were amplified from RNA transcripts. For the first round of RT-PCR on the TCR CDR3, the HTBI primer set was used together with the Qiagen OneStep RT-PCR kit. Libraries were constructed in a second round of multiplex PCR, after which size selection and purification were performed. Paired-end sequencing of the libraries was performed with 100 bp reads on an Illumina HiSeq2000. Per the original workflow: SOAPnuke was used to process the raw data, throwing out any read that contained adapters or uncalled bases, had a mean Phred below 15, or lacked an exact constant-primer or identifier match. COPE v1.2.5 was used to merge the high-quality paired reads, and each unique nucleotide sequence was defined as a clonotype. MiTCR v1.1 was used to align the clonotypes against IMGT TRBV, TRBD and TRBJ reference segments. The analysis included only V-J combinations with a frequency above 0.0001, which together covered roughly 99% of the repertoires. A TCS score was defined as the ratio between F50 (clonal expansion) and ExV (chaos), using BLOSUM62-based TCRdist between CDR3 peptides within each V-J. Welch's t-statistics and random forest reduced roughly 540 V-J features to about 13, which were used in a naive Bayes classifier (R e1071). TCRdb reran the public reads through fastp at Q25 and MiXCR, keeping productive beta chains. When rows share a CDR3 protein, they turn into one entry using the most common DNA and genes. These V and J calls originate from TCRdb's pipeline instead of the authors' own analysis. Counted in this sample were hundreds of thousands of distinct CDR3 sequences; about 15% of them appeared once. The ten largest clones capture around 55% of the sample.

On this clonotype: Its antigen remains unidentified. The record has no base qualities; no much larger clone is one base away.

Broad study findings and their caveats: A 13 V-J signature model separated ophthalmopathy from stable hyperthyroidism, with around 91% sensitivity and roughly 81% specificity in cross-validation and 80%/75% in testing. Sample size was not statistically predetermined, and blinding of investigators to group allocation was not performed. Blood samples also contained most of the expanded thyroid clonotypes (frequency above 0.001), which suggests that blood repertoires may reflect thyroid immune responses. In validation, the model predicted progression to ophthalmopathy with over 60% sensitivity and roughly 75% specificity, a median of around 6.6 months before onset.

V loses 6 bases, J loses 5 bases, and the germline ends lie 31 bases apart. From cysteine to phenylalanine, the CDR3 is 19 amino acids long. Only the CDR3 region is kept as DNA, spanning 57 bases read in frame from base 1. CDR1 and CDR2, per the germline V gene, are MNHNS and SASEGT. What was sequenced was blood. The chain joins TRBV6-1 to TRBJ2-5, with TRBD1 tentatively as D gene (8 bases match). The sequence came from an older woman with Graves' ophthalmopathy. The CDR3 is CASSPIRTGTTHDRETQYF. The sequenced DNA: TGTGCCAGCAGCCCAATAAGGACAGGGACTACACATGATAGGGAGACCCAGTACTTC.